A selection of T cell receptor beta chains follows, all from one sample in a study of cytomegalovirus exposure and HLA in healthy donors. Sequenced by immunoSEQ multiplex PCR; TCRdb stores in-frame clones only, minus some. The sample shows about 160,000 clones, 82% of them seen only once. The sample consisted of PBMCs. The receptors derive from a man in his fifties or sixties in good health and CMV-seropositive. Both conserved end residues are part of each CDR3. A D gene is named only where the DNA matches it firmly.

D gene	J gene	V gene	CDR3 protein
TRBD2	TRBJ2-7	TRBV18	CASSGTSGGREQYF
TRBD2	TRBJ2-4	TRBV29-1	CSVLAGGPPKNIQYF
TRBD1	TRBJ1-1	TRBV28	CASRETGPGPRTEAFF
NA	TRBJ2-3	TRBV5-8	CASSATSGTDTQYF
NA	TRBJ2-7	TRBV7-9	CASSLDAAGYEQYF
NA	TRBJ2-5	TRBV7-9	CASTFPGETQYF
TRBD2	TRBJ2-1	TRBV4-3	CASSLLRPSGGANEQFF
NA	TRBJ2-7	TRBV6-1	CASHDTTYEQYF
TRBD1	TRBJ1-2	TRBV30	CAWSDWDRPLYGYTF
NA	TRBJ2-2	TRBV5-1	CASLWGDTGELFF
NA	TRBJ1-4	TRBV7-6	CASSTDGEKLFF
TRBD1	TRBJ1-2	TRBV6-6	CASSYSNRGAYGYTF
NA	TRBJ1-1	TRBV2	CASPGKNTEAFF
TRBD1	TRBJ2-2	TRBV9	CASSAGTGNRNTGELFF
NA	TRBJ1-2	TRBV15	CATSRDLTGSYGYTF
NA	TRBJ1-1	TRBV29-1	CSVEDPPVNTEAFF
NA	TRBJ2-3	TRBV28	CASSLGSFGPQYF
NA	TRBJ2-7	TRBV4-2	CASSQAAGTTYEQYF
NA	TRBJ1-2	TRBV28	CASTPLERLYGYTF
TRBD1	TRBJ1-5	TRBV28	CASTLGQGIQPQHF
TRBD2	TRBJ2-2	TRBV2	CASSTGGGLRSGELFF
NA	TRBJ1-4	TRBV5-1	CASSLVFWQGGEKLFF
NA	TRBJ1-5	TRBV28	CASSIPIRPQHF
TRBD2	TRBJ2-2	TRBV5-4	CASSWGLAGVGGELFF
TRBD1	TRBJ2-2	TRBV9	CASSLTGQGAGELFF
TRBD1	TRBJ2-7	TRBV5-5	CASSLTGQGSWYEQYF
NA	TRBJ1-2	TRBV6-4	CASSDSSSYGYTF
TRBD1	TRBJ2-1	TRBV27	CASSVVRDRGIFSYNEQFF
NA	TRBJ1-1	TRBV14	CASSQGQANTEAFF
NA	TRBJ2-1	TRBV7-2	CASSGPGLGSSYNEQFF
NA	TRBJ1-2	TRBV9	CASSVWGGANYGYTF
NA	TRBJ1-3	TRBV11-1	CASSLAPRPGRGRNTIYF
TRBD2	TRBJ2-2	TRBV30	CAWGSGTHTGELFF
TRBD1	TRBJ2-7	TRBV28	CASSGTGDRNEQYF
TRBD1	TRBJ2-2	TRBV7-2	CASSFNRGTGELFF
NA	TRBJ2-4	TRBV6-5	CASSTTRTYQDSQYF
TRBD2	TRBJ2-1	TRBV5-6	CASSLGLAGLGRYNEQFF
TRBD2	TRBJ2-7	TRBV28	CASTPRGGRSHEQYF
NA	TRBJ1-2	TRBV7-2	CASSLPAGNYGYTF
TRBD2	TRBJ2-1	TRBV2	CASSGSWTRSGAYNEQFF
NA	TRBJ2-1	TRBV7-2	CASSSRDLGGGEQFF
TRBD1	TRBJ1-6	TRBV10-3	CAITPGQGHNSPLHF
NA	TRBJ1-5	TRBV7-2	CASSSGGLPQPQHF
TRBD2	TRBJ2-2	TRBV27	CASSSPGLAGGTGELFF
TRBD2	TRBJ2-1	TRBV11-2	CASSPLREDYEQFF
NA	TRBJ2-2	TRBV7-2	CASSPRTAANTGELFF
TRBD1	TRBJ1-2	TRBV7-2	CASSFGTGGSYGYTF
TRBD2	TRBJ2-7	TRBV5-1	CASSSSDSGGSYEQYF
NA	TRBJ2-7	TRBV2	CASSEGGGTTSYEQYF
TRBD1	TRBJ1-4	TRBV5-1	CASSLRGRRDEKLFF
NA	TRBJ2-7	TRBV7-2	CASSSTLSYEQYF
TRBD2	TRBJ2-3	TRBV5-1	CASSFITSGIGTDTQYF
TRBD1	TRBJ1-5	TRBV29-1	CSAASGTGRDQPQHF
NA	TRBJ1-4	TRBV4-3	CASSQGYRPNEKLFF